This TCR beta chain was profiled in a study of early T cells in non-severe SARS-CoV-2 infection. Study-level information: Sequenced bulk RNA came from whole blood that was unsorted, and chains were unpaired.

TCRdb redid the calling of the 5' RACE reads with MiXCR, one entry per CDR3 protein. The data contain over 55,000 distinct CDR3 sequences, roughly 12% of them singletons. This CDR3 is built from 16 residues. The germline V and J ends were trimmed by 0 bases and 0 bases, with 11 bases remaining between them. Germline values: CDR1 DFQATT, CDR2 SNEGSKA (reference sequence). This clonotype was observed at least ten times. Sequences were derived from whole blood, sampled at baseline. The genes are TRBV20-1 and TRBJ2-2; D is perhaps TRBD1 (5 bases). This receptor was obtained from an adult who was a healthcare worker with PCR-confirmed SARS-CoV-2 infection or an uninfected control (not recorded which). The CDR3 spells CSARDQGQANTGELFF. DNA for the CDR3: TGCAGTGCTAGAGATCAGGGCCAGGCGAACACCGGGGAGCTGTTTTTT.